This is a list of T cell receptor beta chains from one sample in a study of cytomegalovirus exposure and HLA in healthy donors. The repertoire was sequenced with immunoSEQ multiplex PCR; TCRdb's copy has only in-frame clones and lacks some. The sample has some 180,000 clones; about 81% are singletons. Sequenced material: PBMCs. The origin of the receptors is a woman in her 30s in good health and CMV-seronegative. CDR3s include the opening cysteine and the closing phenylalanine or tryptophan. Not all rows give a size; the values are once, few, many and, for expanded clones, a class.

CASSLAGTGEGYTF 14 NA TRBJ1-2 TRBV7-3
CASSYSNPSYYGYTF 15 NA TRBJ1-2 TRBV6-5
CASRASGQGYEQYF 14 NA TRBJ2-7 TRBV6-5
CASSFRQGVSANTEAFF 17 NA TRBJ1-1 TRBV5-5
CSVRQLLSSYEQYF 14 NA TRBJ2-7 TRBV29-1
CASSSGGGNQETQYF 15 many TRBJ2-5 TRBV6-6
CASSRREVPGELFF 14 NA TRBJ2-2 TRBV10-1
CAWSPGGSYEQYF 13 NA TRBJ2-7 TRBV30
CASSAGQNYGYTF 13 NA TRBJ1-2 TRBV25-1
CASSLAHWTGGKSPLHF 17 NA TRBJ1-6 TRBV27
CASSVQGGYGYTF 13 few TRBJ1-2 TRBV2
CASSPVAGAAGELFF 15 once TRBJ2-2 TRBV27
CASSYGGQGRGDTQYF 16 NA TRBJ2-3 TRBV5-1
CASRAPGRGWGYTF 14 NA TRBJ1-2 TRBV19
CASSLVLHWQGIGYEQYF 18 NA TRBJ2-7 TRBV5-6
CASSSYYGYTF 11 few TRBJ1-2 TRBV28
CASSSGGTGLRDTQYF 16 NA TRBJ2-3 TRBV6-5
CASSQGGGSNQPQHF 15 NA TRBJ1-5 TRBV4-1
CASSSRIETGVDGELFF 17 NA TRBJ2-2 TRBV9
CASRIAGTDTQYF 13 NA TRBJ2-3 TRBV6-1
CASSEGSYNSPLHF 14 NA TRBJ1-6 TRBV7-3
CAPSGGPPSYEQYF 14 NA TRBJ2-7 TRBV6-8